The 9 T cell receptor beta chains below come from one sample, sequenced in a study of cytomegalovirus exposure and HLA in healthy donors. Primers for the PCR totalled 60 Vbeta and 13 Jbeta. Sequencing was performed with immunoSEQ multiplex PCR; in TCRdb, only in-frame clones are kept and a portion is missing. The table records about 110,000 clones, around 73% of them present only once. The sample comprised PBMCs. Every receptor here comes from a man aged 35 to 55 in good health and CMV-seronegative.

The rearrangement links TRBV4-3 to TRBJ2-1; possibly TRBD1 for D (6 bases). Germline values: CDR1 LGHNA, CDR2 YSLEER. The CDR3 extends over 16 amino acids. The ends were cut back, 3 bases at V and 3 bases at J, with 15 bases in the middle. The CDR3 bases are TGCGCCAGCAGCCAGGAGCCTCAGGGGAACTACAATGAGCAGTTCTTC. Its protein product is CASSQEPQGNYNEQFF.

The V call is TRBV5-1, the J call TRBJ2-2, with TRBD1 as a possible D gene (5 bases). The CDR3 is 14 residues long. The germline gives CDR1 SGHRS, CDR2 YFSETQ. V was trimmed by 0 bases and J by 7 bases, leaving 10 bases between them. The CDR3 nucleotides are TGCGCCAGCAGCTTGGCCGCAGGGCGCGGGGAGCTGTTTTTT. It codes for CASSLAAGRGELFF.

This clone was picked up a small number of times. The rearrangement uses TRBV7-2 and TRBJ1-2; D is ambiguous. CDR3 size: 12 residues. Trimming removed 1 base from V and 8 bases from J, with 8 bases in between. The germline V gene has CDR1 SGHTA and CDR2 FQGNSA. The CDR3 loop is CASSLVAEGYTF. The CDR3 coding sequence is TGTGCCAGCAGCTTAGTAGCGGAGGGCTACACCTTC.

The J gene is TRBJ2-1, the V gene TRBV7-3; 7 bases align to TRBD1. Unmatched junction bases numbered 3, after V lost 2 bases and J lost 2 bases. Germline CDR1 and CDR2: SGHTA and FQGTGA. This CDR3 is 15 amino acids long. The CDR3 DNA reads TGTGCCAGCAGCTTATGGGACAGCCCCTACAATGAGCAGTTCTTC. This gives the protein CASSLWDSPYNEQFF. The complete variable domain, with remaining parts taken from reference TRBV7-3 and TRBJ2-1, reads GAGVSQTPSNKVTEKGKYVELRCDPISGHTALYWYRQSLGQGPEFLIYFQGTGAADDSGLPNDRFFAVRPEGSVSTLKIQRTERGDSAVYLCASSLWDSPYNEQFFGPGTRLTVL.

In this sample, this clone turned up a few times. The chain joins TRBV25-1 to TRBJ1-1; D is uncertain. Germline V gene data show CDR1 as MGHDK and CDR2 as SYGVNS. V lost 5 bases and J lost 4, with 11 bases in between. There are 13 residues in the CDR3. The CDR3 loop is CASSPGSGTEAFF. The CDR3 DNA sequence: TGTGCCAGCAGTCCGGGTAGCGGCACTGAAGCTTTCTTT. The full variable domain, with the rest looked up from reference TRBV25-1 and TRBJ1-1, is EADIYQTPRYLVIGTGKKITLECSQTMGHDKMYWYQQDPGMELHLIHYSYGVNSTEKGDLSSESTVSRIRTEHFPLTLESARPSHTSQYLCASSPGSGTEAFFGQGTRLTVV.

This clone was seen more than once but under ten times. J is TRBJ1-1 and V is TRBV5-1, with D possibly being TRBD1 (5 bases). CDR1 SGHRS and CDR2 YFSETQ come from the germline V gene. The CDR3 is 13 amino acids. V lost 1 base, J lost 3 bases, and 7 bases lay in between. This CDR3 is CASSLRGDTEAFF. CDR3 nucleotides: TGCGCCAGCAGCTTGAGGGGTGACACTGAAGCTTTCTTT.

This sequence joins TRBV2 and TRBJ2-5, with 8 bases aligning to TRBD1. V was pared by 0 bases and J by 5 bases, with 11 bases of the junction left unmatched. Germline V gene lookup returns CDR1 SNHLY and CDR2 FYNNEI. The CDR3 spans 17 residues. The CDR3 region has the DNA TGTGCCAGCAGTGAAGCGCTAGGGCAGGGGGCCTGGGAGACCCAGTACTTC. This translates into CASSEALGQGAWETQYF.

The genes are TRBV4-1 and TRBJ2-3; 7 bases agree with TRBD2. From germline, CDR1 is MGHRA and CDR2 YSYEKL. J gave up 2 bases and V 2 bases, and 7 bases lay outside the gene matches. The CDR3 runs 16 residues. CDR3 amino acids: CASSQNSLADTDTQYF. The CDR3 nucleotides are TGCGCCAGCAGCCAAAATTCGCTAGCGGACACAGATACGCAGTATTTT.

The gene calls are TRBV7-9 and TRBJ1-5; D possibly corresponds to TRBD1 (6 bases). The CDR3 is made up of 15 amino acids. CDR1 and CDR2 from the germline V gene are SEHNR and FQNEAQ (reference sequence). V dropped 3 bases and J dropped 7 bases, with 16 bases sitting between them. CDR3 in DNA: TGTGCCAGCAGCTTGGATACAGGGTTATGGCAGCCCCAGCATTTT. Residues: CASSLDTGLWQPQHF. Based on the CDR3 plus reference TRBV7-9 and TRBJ1-5, the full variable domain is DTGVSQNPRHKITKRGQNVTFRCDPISEHNRLYWYRQTLGQGPEFLTYFQNEAQLEKSRLLSDRFSAERPKGSFSTLEIQRTEQGDSAMYLCASSLDTGLWQPQHFGDGTRLSIL.